This TCR beta chain was retrieved from a study of metastatic and nonmetastatic thyroid tumors (dated by TCRdb to 2018 to 2020). For context, the study as a whole: Repertoires were compared across peripheral blood and tumor or nodule tissue samples from malignant and benign thyroid patients. The investigation overall reported the following: In both blood and tumor samples, malignant tumors were reported to have significantly higher TCR beta diversity than benign nodules.

Before undergoing thyroid surgery, none of the patients had been given any kind of treatment. Patient clinical samples collected from about 2011 to 2018 were retrospectively analysed using T-cell receptor beta sequencing. This clone was recorded many times. The antigen this receptor binds is unknown. The input lacks base qualities; no much larger clone sits a single base away. Inclusive of the bounding cysteine and phenylalanine, the CDR3 is 16 residues long. The kept DNA is CDR3 alone, 48 bases in frame from the first base. V gives up 0 bases and J gives up 10 bases, and the segment between their germline ends measures 20 bases. Per the germline V gene, SGDLS is the CDR1 and YYNGEE is the CDR2. The library was obtained by PCR. Sequencing was carried out with an Illumina HiSeq 4000. The TCR beta-chain CDR3 region of each patient was profiled by high-throughput sequencing. The study's processing was this. Drawing on CDR3 differences between clinicopathological groups, the researchers built a classifier meant to tell apart patients with distant-metastatic papillary thyroid cancer. Repertoire diversity was assessed with the Shannon index, and tumor-blood repertoire similarity with the Morisita-Horn index. TCRdb applied fastp at Q25 and MiXCR to the public reads, then kept only in-frame beta chains. These V and J calls rely on TCRdb rather than the paper's analysis. The sample table contains about 40,000 clones; only one count was recorded for about 16% of them. Around 3.9% of the sample belongs to the ten largest clones.

The sequenced sample was blood. The receptor comes from a female donor with papillary thyroid cancer or a benign thyroid nodule (not recorded which). Some clones in this sample may be carry-over from other donors' samples. This chain is built from TRBV9 and TRBJ2-1; tentative D gene TRBD2, with 6 bases matching. The CDR3: CASSVGGSGLEDEQFF. In nucleotide form, the sequence is TGTGCCAGCAGCGTAGGGGGTAGCGGCTTGGAGGACGAGCAGTTCTTC.